This is a list of T cell receptor beta chains from one sample in a study of blood T cell repertoires in COVID-19. Repertoires were generated with immunoSEQ multiplex PCR, while TCRdb's copy carries only in-frame clones and drops some. The profile shows some 150,000 clones, 80% of them singletons. Sample: peripheral blood. These receptors were collected from a man aged 60-69 years with acute or convalescent COVID-19. The conserved cysteine and the conserved F or W are not part of the CDR3 here. A D gene is named only where the DNA matches it firmly.

J	V	D	CDR3
TRBJ2-1	TRBV7-2	TRBD2	ASSLGLATNEQF
TRBJ1-3	TRBV11-2	TRBD1	ASSLIPAGGGNTIY
TRBJ2-2	TRBV5-1	TRBD1	ASSGTELNTGELF
TRBJ1-2	TRBV5-4	.	ASSPTERYGYT
TRBJ2-1	TRBV5-1	TRBD2	ASSLGGRVNNEQF
TRBJ2-7	TRBV27	.	ASSSGNRGGYEQY
TRBJ2-1	TRBV5-1	TRBD1	ASSWAGQGDGQF
TRBJ1-3	TRBV5-4	.	AFLGPNLAIY
TRBJ1-5	TRBV6-5	.	ASSYYQGQPQH
TRBJ2-7	TRBV6-5	.	ASSRGAREQY
TRBJ2-1	TRBV2	TRBD2	ASTGLAGTYNEQF
TRBJ1-1	TRBV10-3	TRBD1	AITRTGGNTEAF
TRBJ1-1	TRBV6-1	TRBD1	ASRQGAGTEAF
TRBJ2-5	TRBV4-2	.	ASSLGTASLETQY
TRBJ2-1	TRBV18	.	ASSPPGWLYNEQF
TRBJ1-2	TRBV12-5	.	ASGLTGYGYT
TRBJ1-2	TRBV5-8	.	ASSLGPNSRGWGYT
TRBJ2-2	TRBV4-1	TRBD2	ASSQVLAGMSSTGELF
TRBJ1-4	TRBV4-2	.	ASSQVAGEGEKLF
TRBJ1-5	TRBV19	.	ASRLDFGVSNQPQH
TRBJ1-3	TRBV5-6	TRBD1	ASRVQGVGNTIY
TRBJ2-7	TRBV3-1/TRBV3-2	TRBD1	ASSQVGQGHYGEQY
TRBJ2-3	TRBV5-6	.	ASSTRIVADTQY
TRBJ1-5	TRBV5-5	TRBD1	ASSGQGDNQPQH
TRBJ2-2	TRBV30	TRBD2	AWSGPGLAGTNTGELF
TRBJ1-1	TRBV20-1	.	SARWDTEAF
TRBJ2-1	TRBV6-5	.	ATPGVGYNEQF
TRBJ2-1	TRBV27	TRBD1	ASSLSGQGWGEQF
TRBJ2-1	TRBV7-9	TRBD1	ASSNRDRRLQF
TRBJ2-5	TRBV5-1	TRBD2	ASGRGTSQETQY
TRBJ2-1	TRBV10-2	TRBD2	ASSETPALSGGSHNEQF
TRBJ1-5	TRBV19	TRBD1	ASSMGQGGQPQH
TRBJ1-1	TRBV6-5	.	ASSRREVTEAF
TRBJ1-6	TRBV7-6	.	ASSPSTGGDNSPLH
TRBJ1-6	TRBV27	TRBD1	ASTQGTAYNSPLH
TRBJ2-7	TRBV7-9	TRBD1	ASSGQGFNEQY
TRBJ1-4	TRBV4-2	.	ASSPGGTNEKLF
TRBJ2-3	TRBV7-2	TRBD1	ASSPPRQGAVDTQY
TRBJ1-1	TRBV6-5	.	ASSPYGGTEAF
TRBJ1-6	TRBV9	.	ASSASPREAGPLH
TRBJ2-7	TRBV3-1/TRBV3-2	TRBD2	ASSLTSGRLEQY
TRBJ1-2	TRBV6-5	.	AIRGRDWNYGYT
TRBJ2-1	TRBV28	TRBD2	ASSQSGSPYNEQF
TRBJ1-2	TRBV20-1	.	SAQGAYGYT
TRBJ1-1	TRBV19	.	ASSKPSGRGAEAF
TRBJ2-3	TRBV5-1	.	ASSLGGPTDTQY
TRBJ2-1	TRBV12-5	TRBD2	ASGLLAGGPGEQF
TRBJ1-6	TRBV4-1	TRBD1	ASSQLKGTGRLDNSPLH
TRBJ1-2	TRBV7-9	.	ASSPSGQNGYT
TRBJ1-4	TRBV6-6	TRBD1	ASSQQTGGEEKLF
TRBJ1-6	TRBV3-1/TRBV3-2	.	ASSGSNTPLH
TRBJ2-1	TRBV6-4	.	ASSSTGSSYNEQF
TRBJ1-2	TRBV7-2	.	ASSGGREEDYGYT
TRBJ2-3	TRBV13	.	ASAGRVIDTQY
TRBJ1-6	TRBV5-4	.	ASSSRGTYNSPLH
TRBJ1-6	TRBV28	TRBD1	ASRTGTGGNNSPLH
TRBJ1-2	TRBV6-6	.	ASSYSERSRAYGYT
TRBJ2-3	TRBV19	TRBD1	ASSINARGQSTDTQY
TRBJ1-4	TRBV29-1	.	SVEAGAPFNEKLF